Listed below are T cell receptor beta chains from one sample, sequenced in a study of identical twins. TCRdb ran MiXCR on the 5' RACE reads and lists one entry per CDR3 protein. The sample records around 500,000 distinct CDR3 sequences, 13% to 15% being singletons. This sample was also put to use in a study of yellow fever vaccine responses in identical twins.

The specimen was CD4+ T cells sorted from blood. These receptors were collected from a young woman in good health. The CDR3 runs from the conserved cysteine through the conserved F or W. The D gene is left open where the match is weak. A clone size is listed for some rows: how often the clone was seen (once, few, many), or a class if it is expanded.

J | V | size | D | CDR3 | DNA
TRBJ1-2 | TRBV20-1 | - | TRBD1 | CSARVAGQGALYGYTF | TGCAGTGCTAGAGTGGCTGGACAGGGGGCACTCTATGGCTACACCTTC
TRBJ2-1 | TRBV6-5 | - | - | CASSYAAGSYNEQFF | TGTGCCAGCAGTTACGCGGCGGGTTCCTACAATGAGCAGTTCTTC
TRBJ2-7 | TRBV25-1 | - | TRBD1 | CASSGRDQGRGQGKFYEQYF | TGTGCCAGCAGTGGTCGGGACCAGGGCCGAGGACAGGGAAAGTTCTACGAGCAGTACTTC
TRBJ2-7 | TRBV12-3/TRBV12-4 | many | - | CASSLDEGVEQYF | TGTGCCAGCAGTCTGGATGAGGGAGTAGAGCAGTACTTC
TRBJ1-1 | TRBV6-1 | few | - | CASSPPGLNTEAFF | TGTGCCAGCAGTCCACCGGGTTTGAACACTGAAGCTTTCTTT
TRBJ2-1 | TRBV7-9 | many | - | CATSRETGVNEQFF | TGTGCCACCAGCCGGGAAACGGGGGTCAATGAGCAGTTCTTC
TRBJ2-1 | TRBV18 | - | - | CASSPGTSPSHEQFF | TGTGCCAGCTCACCAGGGACAAGCCCCTCCCATGAGCAGTTCTTC
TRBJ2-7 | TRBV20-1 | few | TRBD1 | CSAPDRGPSYEQYF | TGCAGTGCTCCCGACAGGGGCCCCTCCTACGAGCAGTACTTC
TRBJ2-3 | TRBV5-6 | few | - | CASSPTDRHDTQYF | TGTGCCAGCAGCCCCACCGACAGGCATGATACGCAGTATTTT
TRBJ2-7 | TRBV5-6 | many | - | CASSLHQGWTYEQYF | TGTGCCAGCAGCTTACACCAGGGGTGGACCTACGAGCAGTACTTC
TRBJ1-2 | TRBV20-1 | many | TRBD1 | CSAPSTGTGYGYTF | TGCAGTGCCCCCTCCACCGGGACAGGGTATGGCTACACCTTC
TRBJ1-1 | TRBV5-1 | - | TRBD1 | CASSLGQGASTEAFF | TGCGCCAGCAGCCTGGGACAGGGAGCCAGCACTGAAGCTTTCTTT
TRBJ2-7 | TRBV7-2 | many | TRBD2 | CASSLNSGGYEQYF | TGTGCCAGCAGCCTTAATAGCGGGGGCTACGAGCAGTACTTC
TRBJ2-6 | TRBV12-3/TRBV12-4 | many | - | CASTPSGANVLTF | TGTGCCAGCACCCCGTCTGGGGCCAACGTCCTGACTTTC
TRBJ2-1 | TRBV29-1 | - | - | CSVRSLALLGGEQFF | TGCAGCGTCAGGTCACTAGCTCTCCTTGGGGGTGAGCAGTTCTTC
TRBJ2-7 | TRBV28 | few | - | CASCHGVTGSYEQYF | TGTGCCAGCTGTCATGGGGTGACGGGCTCCTACGAGCAGTACTTC
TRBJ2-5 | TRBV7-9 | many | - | CASSLASGFQETQYF | TGTGCCAGCAGCTTAGCCTCGGGTTTCCAAGAGACCCAGTACTTC
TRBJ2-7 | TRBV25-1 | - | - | CASSELGGNYEQYF | TGTGCCAGCAGTGAATTGGGGGGTAACTACGAGCAGTACTTC
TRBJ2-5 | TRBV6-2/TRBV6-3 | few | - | CASSYRRERETQYF | TGTGCCAGCAGTTACCGCCGCGAACGAGAGACCCAGTACTTC
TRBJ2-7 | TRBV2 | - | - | CASTKTESSYEQYF | TGTGCCAGCACTAAGACAGAGAGCTCCTACGAGCAGTACTTC
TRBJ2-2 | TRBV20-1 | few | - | CSARPGPGELFF | TGCAGTGCTCGCCCGGGGCCCGGGGAGCTGTTTTTT
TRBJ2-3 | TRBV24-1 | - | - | CATIGLNTDTQYF | TGTGCCACCATAGGACTGAACACAGATACGCAGTATTTT
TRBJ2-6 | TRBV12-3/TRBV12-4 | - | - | CTSSLNSGANVLTF | TGTACCAGCAGTCTAAACTCAGGGGCCAACGTCCTGACTTTC
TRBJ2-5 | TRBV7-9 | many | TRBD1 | CASSFDRGQETQYF | TGTGCCAGCAGCTTTGACAGGGGGCAAGAGACCCAGTACTTC
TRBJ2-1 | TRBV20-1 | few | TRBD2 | CSARGRTSESYNEQFF | TGCAGTGCTAGAGGAAGGACTAGCGAATCCTACAATGAGCAGTTCTTC
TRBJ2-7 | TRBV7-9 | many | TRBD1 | CASSFNRGSDEQYF | TGTGCCAGCAGCTTTAACAGGGGGAGCGACGAGCAGTACTTC
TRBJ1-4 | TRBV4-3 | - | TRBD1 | CASSPQGGNEKLFF | TGCGCCAGCAGCCCCCAGGGGGGTAATGAAAAACTGTTTTTT
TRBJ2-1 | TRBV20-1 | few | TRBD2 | CSATTYSGRGNEQFF | TGCAGTGCTACCACGTACAGCGGGAGGGGAAATGAGCAGTTCTTC
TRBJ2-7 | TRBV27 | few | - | CASSLSPDYEQYF | TGTGCCAGCAGTTTATCCCCAGACTACGAGCAGTACTTC
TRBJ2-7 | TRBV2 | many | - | CASSSRGENEQYF | TGTGCCAGCAGTTCCAGGGGGGAGAACGAGCAGTACTTC
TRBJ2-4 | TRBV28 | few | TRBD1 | CASSRRQGMTLLAKNIQYF | TGTGCCAGCAGTCGGCGACAGGGGATGACACTCCTAGCCAAAAACATTCAGTACTTC
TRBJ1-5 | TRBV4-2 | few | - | CASSQDRAFYQPQHF | TGTGCCAGCAGCCAAGATCGGGCATTCTATCAGCCCCAGCATTTT
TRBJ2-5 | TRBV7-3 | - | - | CASVAWAQYF | TGTGCCAGCGTGGCGTGGGCCCAGTACTTC
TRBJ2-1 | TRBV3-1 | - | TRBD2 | CASSPYRTSGSLGEQFF | TGTGCCAGCAGCCCATACCGGACTAGCGGGAGTCTAGGTGAGCAGTTCTTC
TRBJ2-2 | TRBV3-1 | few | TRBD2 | CASSQVSGRAPGELFF | TGTGCCAGCAGCCAAGTTAGCGGGAGGGCCCCCGGGGAGCTGTTTTTT
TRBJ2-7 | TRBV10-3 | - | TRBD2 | CAIGLAATYEQYF | TGTGCCATCGGGCTAGCGGCAACCTACGAGCAGTACTTC
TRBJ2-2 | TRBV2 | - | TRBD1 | CASGQGALNTGELFF | TGTGCCAGCGGTCAGGGGGCACTGAACACCGGGGAGCTGTTTTTT
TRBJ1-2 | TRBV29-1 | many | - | CSVPKGSFYGYTF | TGCAGCGTTCCAAAGGGCAGTTTCTATGGCTACACCTTC
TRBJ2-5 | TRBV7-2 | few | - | CASSLVKVGTQYF | TGTGCCAGCAGCTTAGTGAAGGTTGGGACCCAGTACTTC
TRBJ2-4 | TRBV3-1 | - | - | CASSQDLSRAKNIQYF | TGTGCCAGCAGCCAAGATCTCAGCCGAGCCAAAAACATTCAGTACTTC
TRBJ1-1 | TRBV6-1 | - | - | CASGPRASEAFF | TGTGCCAGTGGGCCGCGGGCGTCTGAAGCTTTCTTT
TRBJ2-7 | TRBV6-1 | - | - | CASRRINSYEQYF | TGTGCCAGCAGAAGGATTAACTCCTACGAGCAGTACTTC
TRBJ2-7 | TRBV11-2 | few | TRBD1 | CASSTPSLGQGAEQYF | TGTGCCAGCAGCACCCCTAGTCTGGGACAGGGGGCCGAGCAGTACTTC
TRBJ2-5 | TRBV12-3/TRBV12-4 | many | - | CASSSKGALQETQYF | TGTGCCAGCAGTTCTAAGGGCGCCTTGCAAGAGACCCAGTACTTC
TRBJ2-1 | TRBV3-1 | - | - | CASSPARGFREQFF | TGTGCCAGCAGCCCCGCCAGGGGCTTTCGGGAGCAGTTCTTC
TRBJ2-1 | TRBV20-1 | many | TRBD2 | CSAIGLAGAGDEQFF | TGCAGTGCTATCGGACTAGCGGGGGCGGGAGATGAGCAGTTCTTC
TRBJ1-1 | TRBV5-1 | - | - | CASSLVVDMNTEAFF | TGCGCCAGCAGCTTGGTGGTGGATATGAACACTGAAGCTTTCTTT
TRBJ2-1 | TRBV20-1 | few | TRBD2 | CSASRLEAGGSYNEQFF | TGCAGTGCTAGCCGACTAGAAGCGGGAGGTTCCTACAATGAGCAGTTCTTC